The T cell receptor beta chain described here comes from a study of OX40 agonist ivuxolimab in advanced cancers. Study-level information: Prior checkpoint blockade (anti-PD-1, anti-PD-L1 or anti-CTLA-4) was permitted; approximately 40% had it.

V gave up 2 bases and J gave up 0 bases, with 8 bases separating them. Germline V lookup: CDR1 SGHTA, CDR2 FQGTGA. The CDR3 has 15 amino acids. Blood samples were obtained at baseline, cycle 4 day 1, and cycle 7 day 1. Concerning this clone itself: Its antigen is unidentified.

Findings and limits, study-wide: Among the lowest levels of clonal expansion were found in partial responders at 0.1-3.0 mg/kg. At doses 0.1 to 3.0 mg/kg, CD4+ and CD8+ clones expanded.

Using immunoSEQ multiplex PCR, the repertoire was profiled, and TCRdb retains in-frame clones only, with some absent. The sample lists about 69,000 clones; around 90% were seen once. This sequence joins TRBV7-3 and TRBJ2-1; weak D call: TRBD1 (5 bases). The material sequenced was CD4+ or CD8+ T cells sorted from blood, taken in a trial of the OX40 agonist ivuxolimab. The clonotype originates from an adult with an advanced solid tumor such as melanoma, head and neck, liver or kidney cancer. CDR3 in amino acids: CASSLAQGSYNEQFF. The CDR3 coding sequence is TGTGCCAGCAGCTTAGCTCAGGGCTCCTACAATGAGCAGTTCTTC.